This note documents a single TCR beta chain sequence. Its antigen has not been determined. Qualities for individual bases were not recorded, and no much larger clone is one base off. The source of the sample is a study of shared clonotypes between healthy human individuals (dated by TCRdb to the early 2020s). Describing the broader study: The cohort included three men and a couple of women between 18 and 49 years of age. To increase sequencing depth and limit assay-specific biases, TCR repertoire library preparation and sequencing were carried out by different laboratories using diverse techniques. Blood TCR repertoires of 5 or 6 healthy adults were deeply sequenced to estimate repertoire size and the extent of clonotype sharing between individuals. Per donor, three plates each were used for CD4 naive and CD4 memory, two for CD8 naive, and one for CD8 memory. Per donor, leukapheresis produced somewhere between about 0.85 and 8.9 billion PBMCs.

TCR CDR3 regions were amplified from genomic DNA by multiplex PCR using the deep immunoSEQ assay. Extracted genomic DNA from each cell subset was distributed evenly across all wells of several immunoSEQ 96-well plates, and each plate was treated as a replicate. For sorted subsets, each replicate PCR was loaded with 200 ng genomic DNA, equivalent to 30,000 or so T cell genomes. Purified libraries were measured with a Qubit 3.0 fluorometer, size-checked on a Bioanalyzer 2100, and measured again with the KAPA Library Quantification kit. A separate single-read 150-cycle Illumina NextSeq 550 flow cell was used to sequence each immunoSEQ 96-well plate. On the authors' methods: The immunoSEQ output contained only junctional sequences without quality scores, so filtering could not match that applied to full-length reads. To assign V/J genes and CDR3, sequences were annotated using PyIR, a Python wrapper for IgBLAST v1.9, with IMGT germline references. Reads with weak V/J assignments (E-value above 1e-6), missing CDR3, stop codons, out-of-frame junctions, or ambiguous translated residues were removed. V3J clonotypes were defined as sequences sharing an identical inferred V gene, J gene, and CDR3 amino acid sequence. The percentage overlap between two repertoires was calculated by dividing the number of shared unique clonotypes by the size of the smaller repertoire. Repertoire richness was assessed with RTK rarefaction, the Chao1 estimator, and Recon v2.1 estimates of unobserved clonotypes. For all TCRbeta clonotypes obtained by the gDNA method from a few donors, generation probabilities were computed with OLGA. TCRdb obtained this table from immuneACCESS and retained in-frame rearrangements with V and J assigned. These tables miss some clones; where compared with another copy, unresolved V genes account for less than half of the shortfall, and the remainder is unexplained. The D gene and trimming were derived from the DNA, and the V and J assignments and clone size from that table. For this sample there are under 2,500,000 clones; roughly 95% appear just once. Roughly 0.13% of the sample is in the top ten clones.

The donors were healthy, HIV-negative adults who had no recently reported acute infections or vaccinations. Every donor was a Caucasian adult residing in Nashville, Tennessee, USA. CD4+ T cells were enriched by magnetic negative selection, after which naive cells were positively selected on CD45RA and the negative fraction was taken as the memory subset. Blood was collected by leukapheresis, and PBMCs were isolated by Ficoll-Histopaque density gradient centrifugation and then cryopreserved in liquid nitrogen vapor phase. Analytical flow cytometry was used to check the purity and quantity of each magnetically sorted T cell population. Genomic DNA was isolated from every sorted fraction and measured by UV absorbance on a Nanodrop 2000c. The full study reports these points: Sharing across a few donors was observed for roughly 5.4% of naive CD4, around 3.5% of naive CD8, over 2% of memory CD4, and about 0.4% of memory CD8 clonotypes. Clonotypes shared by all four sorted-subset donors showed higher generation probabilities than non-shared clonotypes. Because the study included a small number of donors, the genetic and exposure-history diversity represented was limited. Pairwise subsampling indicated that sequencing depth was expected to affect the degree of clonotype sharing among donors. Sampling was restricted to blood, and TCR repertoires in tissue are likely to differ from TCR repertoires in blood. Naive subsets generally had larger estimated clonotype richness than memory subsets did. Even with the large sequencing depth, rarefaction of the sorted-subset datasets indicated that sequencing was incomplete.

Looking up the germline V gene yields CDR1 SGHRS and CDR2 YFSETQ. Trimming takes 2 bases from V and 4 bases from J, and the germline ends sit 13 bases apart. Reading from cysteine to phenylalanine, the CDR3 counts 15 amino acids. Solely the CDR3 DNA is kept, with 45 bases framed from the first base. The clonotype was recovered from a man younger than 35 in good health. Sequenced input: naive CD4+ T cells sorted from blood. This sample's cell subset or site label indicates: CD45RA+ positively selected. This sequence uses TRBV5-1 and TRBJ1-3; a weak D assignment points to TRBD1 (6 bases agree). The sequenced DNA is TGCGCCAGCAGCTTCTCCACAGGGAACGGAAACACCATATATTTT. The translation is CASSFSTGNGNTIYF. The full variable domain, with segments outside the CDR3 supplied by the reference TRBV5-1 and TRBJ1-3 proteins, appears as KAGVTQTPRYLIKTRGQQVTLSCSPISGHRSVSWYQQTPGQGLQFLFEYFSETQRNKGNFPGRFSGRQFSNSRSEMNVSTLELGDSALYLCASSFSTGNGNTIYFGEGSWLTVV.